Presented here are 25 T cell receptor beta chains from one specimen sequenced in a study of blood T cell repertoires in COVID-19. Profiled with immunoSEQ multiplex PCR; TCRdb holds only in-frame clones, not every one. The data contain under 400,000 clones, over 85% of them singletons. Material for sequencing was peripheral blood. The receptor set was obtained from an older woman with COVID-19, enrolled during active disease.

J is TRBJ1-2 and V is TRBV7-9; maybe TRBD1 (5 bases). The CDR3 runs 15 residues. CDR1 and CDR2 from the germline V gene are SEHNR and FQNEAQ (reference sequence). The V and J ends lost 1 base and 1 base respectively, with 10 bases between them. CDR3 sequence: CASSLVGGINYGYTF. The CDR3 bases are TGTGCCAGCAGCTTAGTCGGGGGGATTAACTATGGCTACACCTTC.

The chain joins TRBV5-6 to TRBJ1-1; D is perhaps TRBD1 (6 bases). Trimming pared 4 bases from V and 0 bases from J, leaving 13 bases between. This CDR3 has 15 amino acids. Per the germline V gene, CDR1 is SGHDT and CDR2 is YYEEEE. CDR3 sequence: CASSLPGGLNTEAFF. Here the CDR3 DNA reads TGTGCCAGCAGCCTACCTGGGGGCCTGAACACTGAAGCTTTCTTT.

The chain carries TRBV11-2 and TRBJ1-4; TRBD1 matches at 8 bases. The CDR3 spans 14 residues. Trimming took 4 bases from V and 5 from J; bases not matched to a gene: 3. Germline lookup yields CDR1 SGHAT and CDR2 FQNNGV. CDR3 nucleotides: TGTGCCAGCAGCTGGACAGGGCGGAATGAAAAACTGTTTTTT. Amino acid sequence: CASSWTGRNEKLFF.

The chain joins TRBV29-1 to TRBJ1-5; D call uncertain. Trimming shortened V by 4 bases and J by 6 bases, and 10 bases separated the two germline ends. Germline CDR1 reads SQVTM; CDR2 reads ANQGSEA. The CDR3 runs 12 residues. This CDR3 reads CSVGGDTQPQHF. DNA for the CDR3: TGCAGCGTTGGCGGGGATACTCAGCCCCAGCATTTT.

The CDR3 DNA reads TGTGCCAGCAGCTTAGAAGGAGCTAGTATGGGTGAGCAGTTCTTC. Its translation is CASSLEGASMGEQFF. The chain joins TRBV7-2 to TRBJ2-1, with D uncertain. This CDR3 is built from 15 residues. Germline V gives CDR1 SGHTA, CDR2 FQGNSA. Trimming took off 1 base at V and 9 bases at J, with 16 bases between the two ends.

The rearrangement joins TRBV2 to TRBJ2-5, with 9 bases that match TRBD1. V was clipped by 7 bases and J by 3 bases; unmatched bases: 3. The CDR3 consists of 13 residues. CDR1 SNHLY and CDR2 FYNNEI come from the germline V gene. This CDR3 is CASTRDREETQYF. CDR3 DNA: TGTGCCAGCACCCGGGACAGGGAAGAGACCCAGTACTTC.

The genes are TRBV5-1 and TRBJ2-5; maybe TRBD2 (5 bases). V lost 4 bases and J lost 1, with 14 bases in between. Germline CDR1 is SGHRS and CDR2 is YFSETQ. The CDR3 totals 15 residues. CDR3 sequence (DNA): TGCGCCAGCAGCCTCACCGGGATCCCCCAAGAGACCCAGTACTTC. This translates into CASSLTGIPQETQYF.

This chain joins TRBV7-3 and TRBJ1-1, with 7 bases identical to TRBD1. Germline V gives CDR1 SGHTA, CDR2 FQGTGA. The CDR3 contains 15 residues. With 5 bases clipped from V and 3 bases from J, the junction kept 9 bases outside the gene matches. The CDR3 sequence is CASSQSDTGDTEAFF. The CDR3 nucleotides read TGTGCCAGCAGCCAAAGTGACACAGGGGACACTGAAGCTTTCTTT. The variable domain in full, completed from reference TRBV7-3 and TRBJ1-1, reads GAGVSQTPSNKVTEKGKYVELRCDPISGHTALYWYRQSLGQGPEFLIYFQGTGAADDSGLPNDRFFAVRPEGSVSTLKIQRTERGDSAVYLCASSQSDTGDTEAFFGQGTRLTVV.

This chain joins TRBV6-5 and TRBJ1-5; 7 bases are a match to TRBD1. The germline V gene has CDR1 MNHEY and CDR2 SVGAGI. This CDR3 is 13 amino acids long. V trimming: 6 bases; J trimming: 5 bases; junction bases outside the gene matches: 4. As DNA, the CDR3 is TGTGCCAGCAGGGGACAGTCTGATCAGCCCCAGCATTTT. This encodes CASRGQSDQPQHF.

The V call is TRBV20-1, the J call TRBJ1-2; no reliable D call. The CDR3 sequence is 11 residues long. Trimming stripped 3 bases from V and 5 bases from J, with 7 bases between. CDR1 DFQATT and CDR2 SNEGSKA come from the germline V gene (reference sequence). CDR3 sequence (DNA): TGCAGTGCTAGTTGGGCATATGGCTACACCTTC. Encoded protein: CSASWAYGYTF.

The chain links TRBV3-1 (or the pseudogene TRBV3-2) to TRBJ2-7, with D unresolved. The V gene lost 0 bases and the J gene lost 0 bases, with 6 bases spanning the gap. Per the germline V gene, CDR1 is LGHDT and CDR2 is YNNKEL (reference sequence). The CDR3 extends over 14 amino acids. CDR3 DNA sequence: TGTGCCAGCAGCCAAGATCTCCTCTCCTACGAGCAGTACTTC. It is translated as CASSQDLLSYEQYF.

This clone appeared once. The chain carries TRBV19 and TRBJ2-5; 8 bases map to TRBD2. The germline V gene has CDR1 LNHDA and CDR2 SQIVND (reference sequence). CDR3 length: 17 amino acids. Losses at the gene ends were 4 bases for V and 0 bases for J; bases not matched to a gene: 10. CDR3 in amino acids: CASSNRGGFSYQETQYF. The DNA for the CDR3 is TGTGCCAGTAGTAACCGGGGGGGGTTCTCGTACCAAGAGACCCAGTACTTC.

The genes are TRBV9 and TRBJ1-4; D may be TRBD1 (6 bases). The germline CDR1 and CDR2 sequences are SGDLS and YYNGEE. The V gene lost 0 bases and the J gene lost 8 bases, with 14 bases spanning the gap. This CDR3 has 15 amino acids. The CDR3 sequence: CASSVGGGLKEKLFF. CDR3 sequence (DNA): TGTGCCAGCAGCGTAGGTGGGGGCCTGAAGGAAAAACTGTTTTTT.

The chain links TRBV28 to TRBJ2-7; 9 nucleotides align to TRBD1. The germline V gene has CDR1 MDHEN and CDR2 SYDVKM. The CDR3 runs 15 residues. Trimming cost V 4 bases and J 5 bases; bases outside gene matches: 9. The CDR3 reads CASSSGGQGPHEQYF. CDR3 sequence (DNA): TGTGCCAGCAGTTCCGGGGGACAGGGACCCCACGAGCAGTACTTC.

The V gene is TRBV11-2, the J gene TRBJ2-5; 9 bases are a match to TRBD2. The trim removed 2 bases at V and 5 bases at J, leaving 9 bases unmatched. This CDR3 comprises 16 residues. Germline V gene data show CDR1 as SGHAT and CDR2 as FQNNGV. CDR3 region: CASSLSRRGGLETQYF. Here the CDR3 DNA reads TGTGCCAGCAGCTTATCTCGGCGGGGGGGCCTGGAGACCCAGTACTTC.

V usage is TRBV5-6 and J usage is TRBJ1-1, with D unresolved. Trimming stripped 6 bases from V and 1 base from J, with 13 bases between. This CDR3 is built from 14 residues. CDR1 SGHDT and CDR2 YYEEEE come from the germline V gene. The CDR3 sequence is CASKRRGKNTEAFF. The CDR3 DNA is TGTGCCAGCAAAAGACGGGGAAAGAACACTGAAGCTTTCTTT.

The gene calls are TRBV6-6 and TRBJ1-1; TRBD1 might be the D (5 bases). Germline V lookup: CDR1 MNHNY, CDR2 SVGAGI (reference sequence). This CDR3 is 16 amino acids long. The V end was cut by 2 bases, the J end by 2 bases, with 15 bases between. CDR3 coding DNA: TGTGCCAGCAGTTACCCGAAGGGACTGCGTAACACTGAAGCTTTCTTT. It yields the protein CASSYPKGLRNTEAFF.

The chain couples TRBV11-3 to TRBJ2-1; 10 bases are a match to TRBD2. Germline V gene sequence: CDR1 SGHNT, CDR2 YENEEA. V gave up 5 bases and J gave up 9 bases; unmatched junction bases: 13. This CDR3 spans 16 amino acids. The CDR3: CASSAPGLARTGEQFF. CDR3 nucleotide sequence: TGTGCCAGCAGCGCGCCGGGACTAGCGAGGACAGGTGAGCAGTTCTTC.

V is TRBV19 and J is TRBJ2-3; tentative D call: TRBD1 (5 bases). This CDR3 contains 12 residues. Germline CDR1 LNHDA, CDR2 SQIVND (reference sequence). Trimming left V 9 bases short and J 0 bases short, with 7 bases between. CDR3 amino acids: CASRQSTDTQYF. The CDR3 region has the DNA TGTGCCAGCCGACAGAGCACAGATACGCAGTATTTT.

The chain couples TRBV2 to TRBJ2-1; 7 nucleotides align to TRBD2. The CDR3 loop spans 16 amino acids. V lost 4 bases, J lost 7 bases, and 13 bases stayed unmatched. CDR1 and CDR2 (germline): SNHLY, FYNNEI. CDR3 sequence reads: CASSASGLTGVNEQFF. CDR3 in DNA: TGTGCCAGCAGTGCATCGGGACTAACGGGGGTAAATGAGCAGTTCTTC.

The rearrangement joins TRBV28 to TRBJ1-5; 7 bases agree with TRBD1. This CDR3 contains 16 residues. J was trimmed by 0 bases and V by 2 bases; bases with no gene match: 4. In germline, CDR1 is MDHEN, CDR2 SYDVKM. CDR3 loop: CASSLRTGYSNQPQHF. CDR3 sequence (DNA): TGTGCCAGCAGTTTACGGACAGGTTATAGCAATCAGCCCCAGCATTTT.

This chain uses TRBV4-2 with TRBJ2-3; 11 bases are shared with TRBD2. Trimming removed 3 bases from V and 0 bases from J; junction bases left unmatched: 5. This CDR3 contains 17 residues. The germline V gene encodes CDR1 LGHNA and CDR2 YNFKEQ. The CDR3 DNA is TGTGCCAGCAGCCAGCTAGCGGGGGGCCCTAGCACAGATACGCAGTATTTT. Its translation: CASSQLAGGPSTDTQYF.

The chain has TRBV5-1 and TRBJ2-3, with D perhaps matching TRBD2 (5 bases). This CDR3 has 16 amino acids. V was clipped by 1 base and J by 5 bases, with 17 bases between them. The germline CDR1 and CDR2 sequences are SGHRS and YFSETQ. DNA for the CDR3: TGCGCCAGCAGCTTGAGGCCGGGCACGGCGGGAGATACGCAGTATTTT. Its translation is CASSLRPGTAGDTQYF.

V usage is TRBV2 and J usage is TRBJ1-1; 9 nucleotides match TRBD1. After removal of 7 bases from V and 3 bases from J, the junction contained 9 bases not matched to a gene. CDR1 and CDR2 (germline): SNHLY, FYNNEI. The CDR3 has 15 amino acids. CDR3 amino acids: CASTRDRAVDTEAFF. The CDR3 DNA reads TGTGCCAGCACCCGGGACAGGGCAGTGGACACTGAAGCTTTCTTT.

The chain employs TRBV19 and TRBJ1-2; D ambiguous. Trimming stripped 6 bases from V and 0 bases from J, with 8 bases between. Germline V CDR1 and CDR2: LNHDA, SQIVND (reference sequence). CDR3 length equals 13 residues. CDR3 coding DNA: TGTGCCAGTAGCCCCGCAGCTAACTATGGCTACACCTTC. Its translation is CASSPAANYGYTF.